This TCR beta chain was documented in a study of cytomegalovirus exposure and HLA in healthy donors. This PCR relied on a set of 60 Vbeta primers and 13 Jbeta primers. TCRdb keeps only in-frame clones here, not all; method: immunoSEQ multiplex PCR. The sample contains about 100,000 clones, more than 80% of which appear only once. CDR3 length equals 15 residues. Trimming cost V 5 bases and J 1 base, with 14 bases left between them. Germline loops: CDR1 SGHTA, CDR2 FQGNSA. Of note for this clone: Antigen specificity is unknown.

Study results and caveats: With high specificity and sensitivity, the classifier reportedly diagnosed cytomegalovirus status.

The clonotype originates from a man aged 25 to 45 in good health and CMV-seronegative. The chain employs TRBV7-2 and TRBJ2-5; a possible D gene is TRBD1 (6 bases). Sequencing input: PBMCs. CDR3: CASSRPTGGQETQYF. CDR3 in DNA: TGTGCCAGCAGCCGCCCGACAGGAGGCCAAGAGACCCAGTACTTC.